This TCR beta chain is drawn from a study of T cell repertoires in cytomegalovirus infection. TCRdb passed the reads through MiXCR, listing each CDR3 protein once. The sample records about a million distinct CDR3 sequences, around 32% being singletons. The table lists this clonotype with a few counts. Its antigen is unidentified. The CDR3 runs 12 residues. Germline V CDR1 and CDR2: SQVTM, ANQGSEA. Deletions cut 5 bases from V and 0 bases from J, with 7 bases between. The TCR originated in a human donor in good health (CMV status not recorded). Some clones in this sample may be carry-over from other donors' samples. The sample consisted of cultured CD8+ T cells from PBMCs, taken from culture after CMV antigen stimulation. The J gene is TRBJ1-1, the V gene TRBV29-1; no clear D. CDR3 in amino acids: CSVTKMNTEAFF. In DNA, the CDR3 is TGCAGCGTTACAAAAATGAACACTGAAGCTTTCTTT.